This is a list of T cell receptor beta chains from one sample in a study of blood T cell repertoires in COVID-19. Clones were sequenced by immunoSEQ multiplex PCR, and TCRdb holds only the in-frame ones, with some missing. The sample records 250,000 to 300,000 clones, approximately 91% being singletons. Sequenced: peripheral blood. Source of these receptors: a man over 45 with acute or convalescent COVID-19. The CDR3 runs from the conserved cysteine through the conserved F or W. The D gene is left open where the match is weak. A row's size may be missing; if present it is once, few, many or a size class.

V gene	D gene	J gene	clone size	CDR3 length	CDR3 DNA	CDR3 protein
TRBV12-5	TRBD2	TRBJ2-3	NA	17	TGTGCTAGTGGTTTGGCCCCACTAGCGGGGCGCACAGATACGCAGTATTTT	CASGLAPLAGRTDTQYF
TRBV6-5	NA	TRBJ1-2	NA	11	TGTGCCAGCAGCCCAGGGTTTGGCTACACCTTC	CASSPGFGYTF
TRBV18	NA	TRBJ1-1	NA	17	TGTGCCAGCTCACCACCAGTATCCAACAGGATTAACACTGAAGCTTTCTTT	CASSPPVSNRINTEAFF
TRBV5-5	TRBD1	TRBJ2-3	NA	15	TGTGCCAGCAGCTTGGCCGAACAGGGGTTAGATACGCAGTATTTT	CASSLAEQGLDTQYF
TRBV6-5	TRBD2	TRBJ2-3	once	16	TGTGCCAGCAGTTACGGTACTAGCGGGGGCACAGATACGCAGTATTTT	CASSYGTSGGTDTQYF
TRBV29-1	NA	TRBJ1-2	once	11	TGCAGCGTTGAAGATGTGTCCCCCGGCACCTTC	CSVEDVSPGTF
TRBV18	TRBD2	TRBJ2-3	NA	18	TGTGCCAGCTCACCACTCGGGATGGCGGGGGTTAGCACAGATACGCAGTATTTT	CASSPLGMAGVSTDTQYF
TRBV6-5	NA	TRBJ1-2	NA	14	TGTGCCAGCAGTTTAAGGCGGTGGATCTATGGCTACACCTTC	CASSLRRWIYGYTF
TRBV19	TRBD1	TRBJ2-7	NA	16	TGTGCCAGTAGTATACAGGGCGGGACAGGCTTTGGAGAGCAGTACTTC	CASSIQGGTGFGEQYF
TRBV9	TRBD2	TRBJ2-3	NA	16	TGTGCCAGCAGCGTAGATGCTAGCGGGGGGCTTGATACGCAGTATTTT	CASSVDASGGLDTQYF
TRBV19	NA	TRBJ1-4	NA	15	TGTGCCAGTAGTATAGACGACAGCTTCAGGGAAAAACTGTTTTTT	CASSIDDSFREKLFF
TRBV5-1	NA	TRBJ1-5	NA	14	TGCGCCAGCAGCCCTCATGGGGGGGATCAGCCCCAGCATTTT	CASSPHGGDQPQHF
TRBV5-1	TRBD2	TRBJ2-1	once	17	TGCGCCAGCAGCTTGGATCTAGCGGTTAGCTCCTACAATGAGCAGTTCTTC	CASSLDLAVSSYNEQFF
TRBV7-6	NA	TRBJ1-1	NA	14	TGTGCCAGCAGCCCCTTGGACAGAGGCGATGAAGCTTTCTTT	CASSPLDRGDEAFF
TRBV5-5	TRBD1	TRBJ1-2	NA	14	TGTGCCAGCAGCTTGGCCGGGACAGGGGTGGGCTACACCTTC	CASSLAGTGVGYTF
TRBV19	NA	TRBJ1-6	once	12	TGTGCCAGTTCCTCGTCTAATTCACCCCTCCACTTT	CASSSSNSPLHF
TRBV5-1	NA	TRBJ1-2	NA	12	TGCGCCAGCAGCTTGGGAGGGAATGGCTACACCTTC	CASSLGGNGYTF
TRBV19	TRBD2	TRBJ2-5	NA	14	TGTGCCAGTAGTATCGGGACTAGAGGGGAGACCCAGTACTTC	CASSIGTRGETQYF